This TCR beta chain derives from a study of T cells in Graves' hyperthyroidism and ophthalmopathy. Germline CDR1 reads ENHRY; CDR2 reads SYGVKD. The CDR3 has 12 residues. V was pared by 0 bases and J by 9 bases, with 8 bases between. RNA transcripts served as the template for amplifying TCR beta CDR3 regions. An initial round of RT-PCR targeting the TCR CDR3 relied on the HTBI primer set. TCRdb reanalysed the multiplex PCR reads using MiXCR and keeps one entry per CDR3 protein. Among some 400,000 distinct CDR3 sequences listed, around an eighth were seen once. This TCR derives from a man aged 25 to 45 with Graves' hyperthyroidism that later progressed to Graves' ophthalmopathy. Input material: blood. The chain couples TRBV10-3 to TRBJ2-5; no definite D call. This chain's CDR3 is CAISESLKAQYF. The CDR3 DNA is TGTGCCATCAGTGAGTCTCTGAAGGCCCAGTACTTC.